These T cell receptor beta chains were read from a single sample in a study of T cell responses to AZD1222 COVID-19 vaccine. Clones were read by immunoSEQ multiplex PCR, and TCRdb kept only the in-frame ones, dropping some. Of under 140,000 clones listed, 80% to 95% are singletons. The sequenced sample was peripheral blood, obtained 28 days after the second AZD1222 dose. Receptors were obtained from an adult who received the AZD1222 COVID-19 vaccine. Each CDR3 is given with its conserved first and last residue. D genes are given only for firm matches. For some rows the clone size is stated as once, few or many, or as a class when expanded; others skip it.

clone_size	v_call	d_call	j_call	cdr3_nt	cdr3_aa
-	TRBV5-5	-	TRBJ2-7	TGTGCCAGCAGCTTCATCCCAGGGCCTTCCTACGAGCAGTACTTC	CASSFIPGPSYEQYF
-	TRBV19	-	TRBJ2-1	TGTGCCAGTAGTATCCAGGAGCCCCGGGATGAGCAGTTCTTC	CASSIQEPRDEQFF
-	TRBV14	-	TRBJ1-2	TGTGCCAGCAGCCACCGCAGGGTTGGTGGCTACACCTTC	CASSHRRVGGYTF
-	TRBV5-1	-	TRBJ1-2	TGCGCCAGCAGCACCTACAGTGCTTATGGCTACACCTTC	CASSTYSAYGYTF
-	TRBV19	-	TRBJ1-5	TGTGCCAGTAGTTTTGGAAGGGGCCAGCCCCAGCATTTT	CASSFGRGQPQHF
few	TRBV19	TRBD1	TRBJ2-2	TGTGCCAGTAATCCCGGGACAGGGGGCTCCGGGGAGCTGTTTTTT	CASNPGTGGSGELFF
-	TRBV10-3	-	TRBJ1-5	TGTGCCATCCGCGGCAGGGAGGGGCAGCCCCAGCATTTT	CAIRGREGQPQHF
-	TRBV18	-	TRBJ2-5	TGTGCCAGCTCACCTCGGACGCGTGGGGAAGAGACCCAGTACTTC	CASSPRTRGEETQYF
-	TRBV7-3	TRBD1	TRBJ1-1	TGTGCCAGCAGCGCCGGACAGGGATGGAAGTCTGAAGCTTTCTTT	CASSAGQGWKSEAFF
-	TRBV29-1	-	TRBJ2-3	TGCAGCGGGACGGGGTACGATACGCAGTATTTT	CSGTGYDTQYF
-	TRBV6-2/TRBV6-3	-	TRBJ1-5	TGTGCCAGCAGCTCCTTTGGCAGGGGCAGCAATCAGCCCCAGCATTTT	CASSSFGRGSNQPQHF
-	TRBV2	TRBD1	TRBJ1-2	TGTGCCAGCAGTGTTCAGGGGGAGGGCTATGGCTACACCTTC	CASSVQGEGYGYTF
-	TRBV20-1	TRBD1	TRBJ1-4	TGCAGTGCTAGTAGACAGGGGGCGTCTTTTAATGAAAAACTGTTTTTT	CSASRQGASFNEKLFF
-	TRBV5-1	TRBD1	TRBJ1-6	TGCGCCAGCAGCTTGGAAGACAGGGACAATTCACCCCTCCACTTT	CASSLEDRDNSPLHF
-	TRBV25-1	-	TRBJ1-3	TGTGCCAGCAGTGAATCAGGGGTTGGAAACACCATATATTTT	CASSESGVGNTIYF
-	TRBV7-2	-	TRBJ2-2	TGTGCCAGCAGATCAGATAGCACCGGGGAGCTGTTTTTT	CASRSDSTGELFF
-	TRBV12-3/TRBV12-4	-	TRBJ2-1	TGTGCCAGCAGTTTAGCAGGTGAGCAGTTCTTC	CASSLAGEQFF
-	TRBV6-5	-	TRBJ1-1	TGTGCCTCGGGGGGGATGAACACTGAAGCTTTCTTT	CASGGMNTEAFF
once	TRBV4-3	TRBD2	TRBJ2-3	TGCGCCAGCAGCCAAGATCGCCCGGGTGGGGGGGCAGATACGCAGTATTTT	CASSQDRPGGGADTQYF
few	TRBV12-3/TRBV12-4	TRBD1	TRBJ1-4	TGTGCCAGCAGCCGACAGGGTAGTGAAAAACTGTTTTTT	CASSRQGSEKLFF
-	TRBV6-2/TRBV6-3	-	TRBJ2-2	TGTGCCAGCAGTCGTTTACAGGAACTCACCGGGGAGCTGTTTTTT	CASSRLQELTGELFF
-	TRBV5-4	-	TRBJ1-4	TGTGCCAGCAGCTTCAGGGAAACTAATGAAAAACTGTTTTTT	CASSFRETNEKLFF
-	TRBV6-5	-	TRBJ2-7	TGTGCCAGCAGCCGGGCCTTCGGGTACGAGCAGTACTTC	CASSRAFGYEQYF
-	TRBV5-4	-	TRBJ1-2	TGTGCCTTCCAGGCAGGGGCGGACTATGGCTACACCTTC	CAFQAGADYGYTF
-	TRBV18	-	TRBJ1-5	TGTGCCAGCTCACCACGGGGAGATCAGCCCCAGCATTTT	CASSPRGDQPQHF
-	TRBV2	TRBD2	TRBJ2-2	TGTGCCAGCAGTGAATCCCGACTAGCGGGGTACACCGGGGAGCTGTTTTTT	CASSESRLAGYTGELFF
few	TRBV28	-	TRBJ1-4	TGTGCCAGCACGGAGACAGCTAATGAAAAACTGTTTTTT	CASTETANEKLFF
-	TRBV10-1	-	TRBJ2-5	TGCGCCAGCAGTGAAGAACACCGGTACCAAGAGACCCAGTACTTC	CASSEEHRYQETQYF
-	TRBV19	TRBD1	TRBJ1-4	TGTGCCACCCGTACAGGGGGAGCGGCTAATGAAAAACTGTTTTTT	CATRTGGAANEKLFF
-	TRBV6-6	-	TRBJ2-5	TGTGCCAGCAGTCCCCCAGCAGATCAAGAGACCCAGTACTTC	CASSPPADQETQYF
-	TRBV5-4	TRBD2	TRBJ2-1	TGTGCCAGCAGCTTTGGGACTAGCGGTTACAATGAGCAGTTCTTC	CASSFGTSGYNEQFF
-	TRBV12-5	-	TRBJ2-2	TGTGCTAGTTCCCCGGGGAGTCTCACCGGGGAGCTGTTTTTT	CASSPGSLTGELFF
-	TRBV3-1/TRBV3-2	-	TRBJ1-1	TGTGCCAGCAGCCAACCGGGACGGCTAAACACTGAAGCTTTCTTT	CASSQPGRLNTEAFF
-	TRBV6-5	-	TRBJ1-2	TGTGCCAGCAGTTACTCGACGGCAAACTATGGCTACACCTTC	CASSYSTANYGYTF
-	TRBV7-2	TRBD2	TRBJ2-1	TGTGCCAGCAGCTCCCTAGGTACTAGCGGAACCTACAATGAGCAGTTCTTC	CASSSLGTSGTYNEQFF
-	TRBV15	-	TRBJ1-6	TGTGCCACCAGTATCGTTAATTCACCCCTCCACTTT	CATSIVNSPLHF
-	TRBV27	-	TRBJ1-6	TGTGCCAGCAGTGATTCGCTGGCAGGGTATAATTCACCCCTCCACTTT	CASSDSLAGYNSPLHF
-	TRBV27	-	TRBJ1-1	TGTGCCAGCAGTCCCCCGACAGCCATGAACACTGAAGCTTTCTTT	CASSPPTAMNTEAFF
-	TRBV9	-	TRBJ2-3	TGTGCCAGCAGCGTAGGGGACACAGATACGCAGTATTTT	CASSVGDTDTQYF
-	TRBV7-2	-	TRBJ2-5	TGTGCCAGCAGCTTAGTAATGGTGGGGGGAGGAGAGACCCAGTACTTC	CASSLVMVGGGETQYF
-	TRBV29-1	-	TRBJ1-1	TGCAGCGTTGAAGATGCTTCTCCGGCTATTAACACTGAAGCTTTCTTT	CSVEDASPAINTEAFF
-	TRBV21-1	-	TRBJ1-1	TGTGCCAGCAGCAAAGGGGGATTTTTGGGCAAGAACACTGAAGCTTTCTTT	CASSKGGFLGKNTEAFF
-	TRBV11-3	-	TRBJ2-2	TGTGCCAGCAGCTTAGGCAGTCGGAACACCGGGGAGCTGTTTTTT	CASSLGSRNTGELFF
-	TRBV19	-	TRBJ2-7	TGTGCCAGTAGTATAGGTCCATCGGCCTACGAGCAGTACTTC	CASSIGPSAYEQYF
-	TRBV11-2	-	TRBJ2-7	TGTGCCATCCAACAGGGTCGAGAGCAGTACTTC	CAIQQGREQYF
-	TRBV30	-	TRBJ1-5	TGTGCCTGGAGTGCCAAGGGTATCGGCAATCAGCCCCAGCATTTT	CAWSAKGIGNQPQHF
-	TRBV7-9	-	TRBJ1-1	TGTGCCAGCAGCCCAAAGAGAAGGCTGGGAGATGAAGCTTTCTTT	CASSPKRRLGDEAFF
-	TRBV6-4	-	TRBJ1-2	TGTGCCAGCAGTGACTCAGGGGAATCCGCTTATGGCTACACCTTC	CASSDSGESAYGYTF
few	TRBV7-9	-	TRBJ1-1	TGTGCCAGCACATCCGGGGGGCCAGGGACTGAAGCTTTCTTT	CASTSGGPGTEAFF
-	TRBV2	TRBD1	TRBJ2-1	TGTGCCAGCAGTGAAAGGACAGGGGGCGTTGAGCAGTTCTTC	CASSERTGGVEQFF
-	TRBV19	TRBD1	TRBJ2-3	TGTGCCAGTAGTGAGGGGACAGCTACAGATACGCAGTATTTT	CASSEGTATDTQYF
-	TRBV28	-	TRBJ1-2	TGTGCCAGCAGTTTAAGGTTATCGATGGGCTTGGGAGGCTACACCTTC	CASSLRLSMGLGGYTF
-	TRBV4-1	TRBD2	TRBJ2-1	TGCGCCAGCAGCCAAGCGGGGGGACTAGCGGGGGCCGAGCAGTTCTTC	CASSQAGGLAGAEQFF
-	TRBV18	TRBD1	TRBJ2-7	TGTGCCAGCTCACCTGGGACAGGGGGGTCCGACGAGCAGTACTTC	CASSPGTGGSDEQYF
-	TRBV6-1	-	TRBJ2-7	TGTGCCAGCAGTGAAGCGCCTAGCGTCTACGAGCAGTACTTC	CASSEAPSVYEQYF
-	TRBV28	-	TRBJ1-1	TGTGCCAGCCCTCCGACGGGGGGATTGAGCACTGAAGCTTTCTTT	CASPPTGGLSTEAFF
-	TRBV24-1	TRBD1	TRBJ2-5	TGTGCCACCAGTGACCCACAGGGGGCAGGGGAGACCCAGTACTTC	CATSDPQGAGETQYF
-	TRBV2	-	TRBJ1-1	TGTGCCAGCACGGTAGGGGGGAGAACTGAAGCTTTCTTT	CASTVGGRTEAFF
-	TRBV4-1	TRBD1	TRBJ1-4	TGCGCCAGCAGCCAACCAACCGGGACAGGGGCGGAAAAACTGTTTTTT	CASSQPTGTGAEKLFF